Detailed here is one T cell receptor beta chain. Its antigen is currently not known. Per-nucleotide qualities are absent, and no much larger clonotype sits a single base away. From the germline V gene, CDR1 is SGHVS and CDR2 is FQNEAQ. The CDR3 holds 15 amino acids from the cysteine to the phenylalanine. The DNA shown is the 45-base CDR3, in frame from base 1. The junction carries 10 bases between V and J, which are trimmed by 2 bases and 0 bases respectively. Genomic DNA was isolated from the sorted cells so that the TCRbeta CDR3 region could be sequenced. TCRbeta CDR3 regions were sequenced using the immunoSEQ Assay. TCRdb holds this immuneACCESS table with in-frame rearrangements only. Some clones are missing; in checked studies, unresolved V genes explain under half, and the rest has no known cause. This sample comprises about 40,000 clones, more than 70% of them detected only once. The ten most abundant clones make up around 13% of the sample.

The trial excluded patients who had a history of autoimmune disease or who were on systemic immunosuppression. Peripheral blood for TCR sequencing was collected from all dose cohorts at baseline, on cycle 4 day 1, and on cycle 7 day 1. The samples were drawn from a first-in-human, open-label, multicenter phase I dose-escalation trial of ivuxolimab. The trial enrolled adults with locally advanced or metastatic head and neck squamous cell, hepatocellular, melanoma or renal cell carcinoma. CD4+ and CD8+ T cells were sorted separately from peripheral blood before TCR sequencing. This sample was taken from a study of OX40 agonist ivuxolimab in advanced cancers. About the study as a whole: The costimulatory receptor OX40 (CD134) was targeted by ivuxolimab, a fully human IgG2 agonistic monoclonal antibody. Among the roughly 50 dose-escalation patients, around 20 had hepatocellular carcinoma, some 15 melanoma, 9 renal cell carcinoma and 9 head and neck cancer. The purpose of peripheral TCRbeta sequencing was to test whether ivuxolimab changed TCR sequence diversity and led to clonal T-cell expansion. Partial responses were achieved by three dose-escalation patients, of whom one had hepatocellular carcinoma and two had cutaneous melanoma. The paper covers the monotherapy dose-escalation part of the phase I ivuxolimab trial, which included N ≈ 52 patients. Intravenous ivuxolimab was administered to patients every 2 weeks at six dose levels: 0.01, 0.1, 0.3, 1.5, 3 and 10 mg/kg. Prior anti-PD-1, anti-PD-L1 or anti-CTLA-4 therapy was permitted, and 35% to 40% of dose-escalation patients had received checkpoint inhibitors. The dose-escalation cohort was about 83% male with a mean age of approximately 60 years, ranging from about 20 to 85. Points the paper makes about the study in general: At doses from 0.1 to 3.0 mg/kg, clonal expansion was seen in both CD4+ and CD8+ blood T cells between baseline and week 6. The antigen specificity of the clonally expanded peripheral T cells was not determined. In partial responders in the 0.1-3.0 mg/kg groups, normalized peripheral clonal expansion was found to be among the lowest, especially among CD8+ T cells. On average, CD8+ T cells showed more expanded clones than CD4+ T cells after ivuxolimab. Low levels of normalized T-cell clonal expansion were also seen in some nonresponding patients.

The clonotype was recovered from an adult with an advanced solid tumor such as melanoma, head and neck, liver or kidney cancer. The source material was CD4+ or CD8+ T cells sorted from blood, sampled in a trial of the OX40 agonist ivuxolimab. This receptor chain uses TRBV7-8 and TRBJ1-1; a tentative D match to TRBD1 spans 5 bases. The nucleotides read TGTGCCAGCAGCTTAAGGGGAACCATGAACACTGAAGCTTTCTTT. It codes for CASSLRGTMNTEAFF.